This TCR beta chain was identified during a study of shared clonotypes between healthy human individuals. CDR1 and CDR2 from the germline V gene are SEHNR and FQNEAQ (reference sequence). The V gene end was trimmed by 5 bases and the J gene end by 10 bases; junction bases not matched to a gene: 8. The CDR3 sequence is 13 residues long. The protocol was immunoSEQ multiplex PCR, while the TCRdb copy is restricted to in-frame clones and leaves out a portion. The sample includes over a million clones, about four fifths of them seen just once. The TCR was taken from a man aged 18 to 35 in good health. Some clones in this sample may be carry-over from other donors' samples. V and J are TRBV7-9 and TRBJ2-1; 7 bases align to TRBD2. Sequencing was carried out using memory CD4+ T cells from PBMCs. Subset: CD45RA-negative fraction. The chain's CDR3 is CASSPVAGEEQFF. The CDR3 DNA reads as TGTGCCAGCAGCCCGGTCGCGGGAGAGGAGCAGTTCTTC.